This T cell receptor beta chain was sequenced during a study of preoperative IRX-2 immunotherapy in early breast cancer. V shed 5 bases and J shed 3 bases, with 12 bases lying between them. The CDR3 has 14 amino acids. Germline V gene data show CDR1 as SGHVS and CDR2 as FQNEAQ. The repertoire was sequenced with immunoSEQ multiplex PCR; TCRdb's copy has only in-frame clones and lacks some. The sample gives tens of thousands of clones, about 95% of which show up once; around 6% is in the top ten. Treatment: preoperative locoregional IRX-2 cytokine immunotherapy. The sample was acquired from a patient treated with IRX-2 immunotherapy. This rearrangement joins TRBV7-8 to TRBJ2-3; D might be TRBD1 (6 bases). This clonotype was obtained from a human donor with breast cancer. CDR3 DNA sequence: TGTGCCAGCAGCGAGCAGGGGAATACAGATACGCAGTATTTT. This encodes CASSEQGNTDTQYF.